The 14 T cell receptor beta chains below come from one sample, sequenced in a study of glioma-infiltrating T cells. Using RNA template, CDR3s of TCR alpha and beta were amplified with iRepertoire arm-PCR. In TCRdb, the multiplex PCR reads were re-called with MiXCR into one record per CDR3 protein. The repertoire includes 300,000 to 450,000 distinct CDR3 sequences, roughly two fifths of them detected once, and more than 10% sits in the top ten. The sequenced material came from glioma tissue, nonneoplastic brain tissue, or PBMCs (not recorded which). These receptor sequences come from a human donor with low-grade glioma or glioblastoma, undergoing nonglioma brain surgery, or in good health (not recorded which).

The chain is built from TRBV7-9 and TRBJ1-1; D might be TRBD1 (5 bases). The CDR3 is 14 amino acids. Germline CDR1 SEHNR, CDR2 FQNEAQ (reference sequence). Trimming shortened V by 8 bases and J by 5 bases, and 18 bases separated the two germline ends. Written as DNA, the CDR3 is TGTGCCAGCGGCGTTGTGGGGGGGAGGACTGAAGCTTTCTTT. Translation gives CASGVVGGRTEAFF.

The chain recombines TRBV27 with TRBJ2-5, with 9 bases fitting TRBD2. This CDR3 spans 13 amino acids. J gave up 1 base and V 10 bases, and 4 bases lay outside the gene matches. Germline V gene lookup returns CDR1 MNHEY and CDR2 SMNVEV (reference sequence). CDR3 residues: CATGTSFQETQYF. CDR3 bases: TGTGCCACCGGGACTAGCTTCCAAGAGACCCAGTACTTC.

This chain connects TRBV15 to TRBJ2-7; 7 bases are shared with TRBD2. The CDR3 spans 16 residues. CDR1 LNHNV and CDR2 YYDKDF come from the germline V gene (reference sequence). V gave up 1 base and J gave up 2 bases; unmatched junction bases: 8. CDR3 in amino acids: CATSRVRLALPYEQYF. The CDR3 DNA sequence: TGTGCCACCAGCAGAGTACGACTAGCCTTGCCCTACGAGCAGTACTTC.

CDR3 sequence (DNA): TGTGCCAGCAGCCCCTTAGGATTGATTAACACCGGGGAGCTGTTTTTT. Protein product: CASSPLGLINTGELFF. V usage is TRBV4-2 and J usage is TRBJ2-2, with unresolved D. Trimming removed 4 bases at V and 2 bases at J, with 14 bases between. The CDR3 covers 16 residues. From germline, CDR1 is LGHNA and CDR2 YNFKEQ.

This clonotype was picked up a small number of times. At one of its ends the junction is not consistent with the germline gene, which may arise from a read error. In DNA, the CDR3 is TGTGCCAGCAGTTACGGGGGGACTGAAGCTCTCTTT. It encodes CASSYGGTEALF. This rearrangement joins TRBV6-2 or TRBV6-3 to TRBJ1-1, with D tentatively TRBD1 (5 bases). CDR1 is MNHEY, CDR2 SVGEGT, per germline. CDR3 length: 12 amino acids.

As concerns this clonotype: This could be a read error, since a much larger clone is one nucleotide away. This chain uses TRBV6-6 with TRBJ1-1, with D hard to call. Germline V gene lookup returns CDR1 MNHNY and CDR2 SVGAGI (reference sequence). The CDR3 totals 13 residues. V gave up 2 bases and J gave up 1 base, with 5 bases separating them. The CDR3: CASSYHRNTEAFF. The CDR3 coding sequence is TGTGCCAGCAGTTACCACAGGAACACTGAAGCTTTCTTT.

A note on this clonotype: Germline and junction disagree at one end, which may indicate a read error. The rearrangement links TRBV20-1 to TRBJ2-7; 9 bases map to TRBD2. Germline CDR1 reads DFQATT; CDR2 reads SNEGSKA (reference sequence). The CDR3 spans 14 residues. The CDR3 region has the DNA TGCAGTTCTAGCGGGACCCTAGGGAGGTACGAGCAGTACTTC. This encodes CSSSGTLGRYEQYF.

V gene TRBV12-3 or TRBV12-4 combines with J gene TRBJ2-7, with D possibly called TRBD1 or TRBD2 (5 bases each). The V gene lost 3 bases and the J gene lost 4 bases, with 10 bases spanning the gap. The CDR3 loop spans 13 amino acids. CDR3 loop: CASSLGEGYEQYF. In nucleotides, the CDR3 is TGTGCCAGCAGTTTGGGGGAAGGATACGAGCAGTACTTC.

This clonotype is a singleton in its sample. This may be a read error: a much more frequent sequence differs by one nucleotide. The chain uses TRBV28 and TRBJ1-3; possibly TRBD1 for D (6 bases). CDR1 is MDHEN, CDR2 SYDVKM, per germline. The CDR3 is 14 amino acids. The CDR3 loop reads CAGRDQGSGNTIYF. The CDR3 coding sequence is TGTGCCGGCAGGGATCAGGGGTCTGGAAACACCATATATTTT.

This rearrangement joins TRBV14 to TRBJ2-7; TRBD2 matches at 9 bases. The CDR3 is made up of 16 amino acids. The germline V gene encodes CDR1 SGHDN and CDR2 FVKESK. V shed 0 bases, J shed 8 bases, and the junction held 11 bases outside the gene matches. CDR3 nucleotides: TGTGCCAGCAGCCAAGAAATCCTAGCGGGGTGGCCAAAGCAGTACTTC. Translating gives CASSQEILAGWPKQYF.

The rearrangement uses TRBV5-1 and TRBJ2-7; the match to TRBD2 covers 7 bases. The CDR3 contains 14 residues. The V and J ends lost 2 bases and 3 bases, in that order; junction bases with no gene match: 5. CDR1 is SGHRS and CDR2 is YFSETQ in the germline V gene. The CDR3 DNA sequence: TGCGCCAGCAGCTTACCTTCTAGCGGCTACGAGCAGTACTTC. Translation: CASSLPSSGYEQYF.

The chain has TRBV28 and TRBJ1-2; D remains ambiguous. CDR1 MDHEN and CDR2 SYDVKM come from the germline V gene. The V and J ends lost 6 bases and 8 bases respectively, with 13 bases between them. The length of the CDR3 is 12 residues. CDR3 nucleotides: TGTGCCAGCAGCCCAACAGTAACCGGCTACACCTTC. Its translation: CASSPTVTGYTF.

Many counts were recorded for this clonotype. This chain links TRBV6-1 with TRBJ2-3; D may be TRBD2 (5 bases). Germline lookup yields CDR1 MNHNS and CDR2 SASEGT. V dropped 6 bases and J dropped 1 base, with 17 bases sitting between them. The CDR3 loop spans 16 amino acids. CDR3 sequence reads: CASRTLGGGRTDTQYF. CDR3 coding DNA: TGTGCCAGCAGAACCCTCGGTGGCGGGCGCACAGATACGCAGTATTTT.

This clonotype was detected only a few times. The chain couples TRBV5-1 to TRBJ1-1; TRBD1 might be the D (6 bases). CDR1 is SGHRS, CDR2 YFSETQ, per germline. The CDR3 covers 12 residues. Trimming cost V 0 bases and J 9 bases, with 9 bases left between them. The DNA of the CDR3 is TGCGCCAGCAGCTTGGCGGGGGGCAAAGCTTTCTTT. Translated: CASSLAGGKAFF.